These 27 T cell receptor beta chains originate from one sample sequenced in a study of T cell responses to AZD1222 COVID-19 vaccine. Some clones are missing from TCRdb's copy, which holds only in-frame ones; the method was immunoSEQ multiplex PCR. The sample has about 170,000 clones, approximately 88% seen once. Source: peripheral blood, taken 28 days after the second AZD1222 dose. All receptors derive from an adult who received the AZD1222 COVID-19 vaccine.

V gene TRBV5-1 combines with J gene TRBJ1-4; no clear D gene. Germline assignment: CDR1 SGHRS and CDR2 YFSETQ. V was trimmed by 0 bases and J by 7 bases, leaving 13 bases between them. This CDR3 comprises 15 residues. The CDR3 here is CASSLGPGMSEKLFF. For the CDR3, the DNA is TGCGCCAGCAGCTTGGGTCCGGGGATGAGTGAAAAACTGTTTTTT.

The sample holds a few counts of this clone. The rearrangement links TRBV6-4 to TRBJ1-1; D unresolved. The CDR3 runs 10 residues. The germline V gene encodes CDR1 MRHNA and CDR2 SNTAGT. DNA for the CDR3: TGTGGGACTGTGGACACTGAAGCTTTCTTT. Translating gives CGTVDTEAFF.

This sequence joins TRBV12-3 or TRBV12-4 and TRBJ2-1; D is unclear. Between the trimmed V and J ends, which lost 5 bases and 3 bases, there was a span of 5 bases. CDR3 size: 12 residues. The CDR3 spells CASSPGYNEQFF. CDR3 DNA sequence: TGTGCCAGCAGTCCAGGCTACAATGAGCAGTTCTTC.

V usage is TRBV9 and J usage is TRBJ2-3; TRBD2 might be the D (6 bases). V lost 0 bases and J 4 bases, leaving 15 bases between the germline ends. Germline V gene sequence: CDR1 SGDLS, CDR2 YYNGEE. There are 16 residues in the CDR3. In DNA form, the CDR3 reads TGTGCCAGCAGCGTAGCGGACGGGGGTATCTCAGATACGCAGTATTTT. Translation gives CASSVADGGISDTQYF. The entire variable domain, with the rest obtained from reference TRBV9 and TRBJ2-3, is as follows: DSGVTQTPKHLITATGQRVTLRCSPRSGDLSVYWYQQSLDQGLQFLIQYYNGEERAKGNILERFSAQQFPDLHSELNLSSLELGDSALYFCASSVADGGISDTQYFGPGTRLTVL.

The chain uses TRBV2 and TRBJ1-5; D might be TRBD1 (5 bases). The V gene lost 5 bases and the J gene lost 5 bases, with 13 bases spanning the gap. The CDR3 is 14 amino acids. The germline V gene has CDR1 SNHLY and CDR2 FYNNEI. The CDR3 DNA follows: TGTGCCAGCAGTTCCGGGACTACCCATCAGCCCCAGCATTTT. This encodes CASSSGTTHQPQHF. Using reference TRBV2 and TRBJ1-5 for the parts outside the CDR3, the full variable domain is EPEVTQTPSHQVTQMGQEVILRCVPISNHLYFYWYRQILGQKVEFLVSFYNNEISEKSEIFDDQFSVERPDGSNFTLKIRSTKLEDSAMYFCASSSGTTHQPQHFGDGTRLSIL.

The rearrangement links TRBV3-1 (or the pseudogene TRBV3-2) to TRBJ1-5; 7 bases fit TRBD1. Germline trimming cut 2 bases from V and 2 bases from J; bases unmatched to any gene: 6. CDR1 and CDR2 from the germline V gene are LGHDT and YNNKEL (reference sequence). CDR3 length: 16 amino acids. For the CDR3, the DNA is TGTGCCAGCAGCCAATGGGGACAGTCCGGCAATCAGCCCCAGCATTTT. Its protein is CASSQWGQSGNQPQHF.

The chain recombines TRBV2 with TRBJ2-1, with 8 positions matching TRBD1. The CDR3 has 15 residues. J was trimmed by 9 bases and V by 6 bases; bases with no gene match: 13. Germline CDR1 SNHLY, CDR2 FYNNEI. The CDR3 loop reads CASRADRVGGGEQFF. The CDR3 DNA is TGTGCCAGCAGGGCGGACAGGGTAGGGGGAGGTGAGCAGTTCTTC.

This chain connects TRBV23-1 to TRBJ1-1; D ambiguous. TRBV23-1 carries the ORF label, with uncertain function. The CDR3 consists of 16 residues. Deletions cut 0 bases from V and 1 base from J, with 12 bases between. The CDR3 reads CASSQSLRGGNTEAFF. DNA for the CDR3: TGCGCCAGCAGTCAATCGCTTCGGGGTGGGAACACTGAAGCTTTCTTT.

The CDR3 DNA reads as TGTGCCAGCTTTCCCCGGGACAGGGGAACAGGCGAGCAGTACTTC. Its protein product is CASFPRDRGTGEQYF. V is TRBV2 and J is TRBJ2-7, with 10 bases fitting TRBD1. Losses at the gene ends were 8 bases for V and 6 bases for J; bases not matched to a gene: 13. Per the germline V gene, CDR1 is SNHLY and CDR2 is FYNNEI. The CDR3 is 15 residues long.

The rearrangement joins TRBV10-3 to TRBJ2-1; D remains ambiguous. Germline loops: CDR1 ENHRY, CDR2 SYGVKD. This CDR3 is built from 12 residues. Trimming cost V 0 bases and J 9 bases, with 6 bases left between them. The CDR3 DNA reads TGTGCCATCAGTGAGTCCCGCACTGAGCAGTTCTTC. Translating gives CAISESRTEQFF.

The rearrangement links TRBV19 to TRBJ2-1; maybe TRBD1 (6 bases). Germline CDR1 reads LNHDA; CDR2 reads SQIVND (reference sequence). The V end was cut by 4 bases, the J end by 7 bases, with 14 bases between. CDR3 length equals 14 residues. The CDR3 spells CASSTGRGSNEQFF. CDR3 in DNA: TGTGCCAGTAGTACGGGCAGGGGTTCTAATGAGCAGTTCTTC.

The J gene is TRBJ1-1, the V gene TRBV19, with a possible D match to TRBD1 (6 bases). Germline CDR1 reads LNHDA; CDR2 reads SQIVND (reference sequence). The CDR3 has 13 amino acids. V was cut by 6 bases and J by 5 bases, with 13 bases left in between. DNA for the CDR3: TGTGCCAGTAGGGAGGGGGGGGCTACTGAAGCTTTCTTT. Translation gives CASREGGATEAFF.

The chain employs TRBV14 and TRBJ1-4; TRBD1 is a possible D gene (6 bases). CDR1 is SGHDN and CDR2 is FVKESK in the germline V gene. The CDR3 loop spans 18 amino acids. V shed 1 base and J shed 4 bases, with 19 bases lying between them. CDR3: CASSQVRAGEQDNEKLFF. Here the CDR3 DNA reads TGTGCCAGCAGCCAAGTGCGGGCAGGGGAGCAAGATAATGAAAAACTGTTTTTT.

In this sample, this clone turned up a few times. CDR3 residues: CASSDPIQGPTNYGYTF. The CDR3 DNA sequence: TGTGCCAGCAGCGACCCCATACAGGGACCAACTAACTATGGCTACACCTTC. This chain links TRBV9 with TRBJ1-2, with D possibly being TRBD1 (6 bases). CDR3 length equals 17 residues. Germline V gives CDR1 SGDLS, CDR2 YYNGEE. V lost 3 bases and J 0 bases, leaving 18 bases between the germline ends.

The J gene is TRBJ2-6, the V gene TRBV5-4; D remains unclear. The CDR3 spans 17 residues. Germline V gene data show CDR1 as SGHNT and CDR2 as YYREEE (reference sequence). The V and J ends lost 1 base and 0 bases respectively, with 11 bases between them. The CDR3 here is CASSLHHRSSGANVLTF. The CDR3 bases are TGTGCCAGCAGCTTGCACCATCGGAGCTCTGGGGCCAACGTCCTGACTTTC. Together with reference TRBV5-4 and TRBJ2-6, the CDR3 gives the full variable domain: ETGVTQSPTHLIKTRGQQVTLRCSSQSGHNTVSWYQQALGQGPQFIFQYYREEENGRGNFPPRFSGLQFPNYSSELNVNALELDDSALYLCASSLHHRSSGANVLTFGAGSRLTVL.

V usage is TRBV6-5 and J usage is TRBJ2-3, with D perhaps matching TRBD1 (6 bases). Germline values: CDR1 MNHEY, CDR2 SVGAGI. The CDR3 covers 15 residues. V lost 1 base to trimming and J lost 6 bases, with 14 bases between them. CDR3 residues: CASSYFPGVADTQYF. In nucleotides, the CDR3 is TGTGCCAGCAGTTACTTCCCAGGGGTGGCGGATACGCAGTATTTT.

This clone was observed a single time. This chain uses TRBV5-5 with TRBJ1-1; the D is unclear. Germline V lookup: CDR1 SGHKS, CDR2 YYEKEE (reference sequence). CDR3 size: 11 residues. V was shortened by 0 bases and J by 13 bases, with 10 bases between the two germline ends. The CDR3 bases are TGTGCCAGCAGCTTGGGGCTGCTGGGTTTCTTT. This codes for CASSLGLLGFF.

V is TRBV15 and J is TRBJ1-2, with 8 bases lining up with TRBD1. CDR3 length: 13 residues. V shed 1 base, J shed 8 bases, and the junction held 3 bases outside the gene matches. CDR1 is LNHNV and CDR2 is YYDKDF in the germline V gene (reference sequence). The CDR3 nucleotides are TGTGCCACCAGCAGAGGACAGGGGACGGGCTACACCTTC. This codes for CATSRGQGTGYTF.

The rearrangement links TRBV7-2 to TRBJ1-2; a weak D match, TRBD1 (6 bases). The CDR3 runs to 15 residues. V lost 1 base, J lost 0 bases, and 9 bases lay in between. Germline CDR1 and CDR2: SGHTA and FQGNSA. CDR3 loop: CASSLGTVANYGYTF. CDR3 DNA: TGTGCCAGCAGCTTAGGGACAGTCGCTAACTATGGCTACACCTTC.

The table lists this clone with a count of one. The J gene is TRBJ1-6, the V gene TRBV5-4; D is undetermined. CDR1 and CDR2 (germline): SGHNT, YYREEE (reference sequence). V was pared by 4 bases and J by 2 bases, with 19 bases between. This CDR3 is built from 18 residues. CDR3 DNA sequence: TGTGCCAGCAGCCCCGGTACCGGAGCCGGTGCCTATAATTCACCCCTCCACTTT. Amino acids: CASSPGTGAGAYNSPLHF.

The CDR3 spells CASRGEGFTEAFF. The CDR3 bases are TGTGCCAGTAGGGGGGAAGGGTTCACTGAAGCTTTCTTT. V usage is TRBV19 and J usage is TRBJ1-1; TRBD1 might be the D (5 bases). The ends were cut back, 6 bases at V and 4 bases at J, with 12 bases in the middle. In germline, CDR1 is LNHDA, CDR2 SQIVND (reference sequence). The CDR3 is 13 residues long.

This chain connects TRBV7-2 to TRBJ2-3; TRBD1 aligns across 9 bases. Germline assignment: CDR1 SGHTA and CDR2 FQGNSA. This CDR3 is 16 amino acids long. V shed 0 bases, J shed 1 base, and the junction held 2 bases outside the gene matches. CDR3 amino acids: CASSLARTGGTDTQYF. The CDR3 bases are TGTGCCAGCAGCTTAGCGCGGACAGGGGGCACAGATACGCAGTATTTT.

The rearrangement joins TRBV5-1 to TRBJ1-5; D uncertain. V was trimmed by 2 bases and J by 0 bases, leaving 9 bases between them. The CDR3 totals 15 residues. Germline loops: CDR1 SGHRS, CDR2 YFSETQ. As DNA, the CDR3 is TGCGCCAGCAGCTTCGACCTGCCTAGCAATCAGCCCCAGCATTTT. Its protein product is CASSFDLPSNQPQHF. The full variable domain, rest sourced from reference TRBV5-1 and TRBJ1-5, is KAGVTQTPRYLIKTRGQQVTLSCSPISGHRSVSWYQQTPGQGLQFLFEYFSETQRNKGNFPGRFSGRQFSNSRSEMNVSTLELGDSALYLCASSFDLPSNQPQHFGDGTRLSIL.

The CDR3 DNA is TGTGCCAGCAGCCCGCCAGGGGCTTTTAATGAAAAACTGTTTTTT. This translates into CASSPPGAFNEKLFF. This chain connects TRBV5-8 to TRBJ1-4; D is perhaps TRBD1 (6 bases). CDR3 length equals 15 residues. From germline, CDR1 is SGHTS and CDR2 YDEGEE. V lost 4 bases and J lost 4, with 14 bases in between.

V and J are TRBV7-9 and TRBJ2-2; 9 bases are a match to TRBD1. The CDR3 consists of 15 residues. The germline V gene has CDR1 SEHNR and CDR2 FQNEAQ (reference sequence). The V gene end was trimmed by 4 bases and the J gene end by 7 bases; junction bases not matched to a gene: 7. For the CDR3, the DNA is TGTGCCAGCAGCTCAACCGGACAGGGGAACGGGGAGCTGTTTTTT. Protein sequence: CASSSTGQGNGELFF.

The rearrangement uses TRBV29-1 and TRBJ2-3; 8 positions agree with TRBD2. Germline V gene sequence: CDR1 SQVTM, CDR2 ANQGSEA. After removal of 6 bases from V and 4 bases from J, the junction contained 9 bases not matched to a gene. The CDR3 has 14 residues. CDR3 in amino acids: CSVTRSSGADTQYF. DNA for the CDR3: TGCAGCGTAACCCGCAGTAGCGGGGCAGATACGCAGTATTTT.

The chain uses TRBV11-2 and TRBJ1-1; no clear D gene. Trimming took 5 bases from V and 7 from J, leaving 17 bases between them. Germline loops: CDR1 SGHAT, CDR2 FQNNGV. CDR3 length: 14 amino acids. CDR3 nucleotide sequence: TGTGCCAGCAGCACCGCATCCCTCCGTGTTGAAGCTTTCTTT. Residues: CASSTASLRVEAFF.